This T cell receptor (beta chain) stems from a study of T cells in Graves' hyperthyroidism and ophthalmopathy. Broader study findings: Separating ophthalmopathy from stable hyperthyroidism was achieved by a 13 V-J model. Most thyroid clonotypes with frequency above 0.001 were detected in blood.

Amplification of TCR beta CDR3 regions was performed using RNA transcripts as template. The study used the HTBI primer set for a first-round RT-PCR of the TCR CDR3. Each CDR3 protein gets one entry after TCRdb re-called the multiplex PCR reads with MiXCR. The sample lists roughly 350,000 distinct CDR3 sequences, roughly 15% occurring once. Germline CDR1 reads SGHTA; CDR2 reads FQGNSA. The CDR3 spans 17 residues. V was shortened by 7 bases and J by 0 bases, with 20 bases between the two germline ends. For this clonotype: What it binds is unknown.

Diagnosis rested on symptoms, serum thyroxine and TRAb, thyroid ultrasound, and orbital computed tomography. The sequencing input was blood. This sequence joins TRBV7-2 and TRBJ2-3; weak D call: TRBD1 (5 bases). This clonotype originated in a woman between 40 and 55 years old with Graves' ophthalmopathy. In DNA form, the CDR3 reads TGTGCCAGCACCCCACAACCAATAGGGGCGAGCACAGATACGCAGTATTTT. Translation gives CASTPQPIGASTDTQYF.